Detailed here is one T cell receptor (beta chain). This entry comes from a study of cytomegalovirus exposure and HLA in healthy donors. Researchers ran the PCR with 60 Vbeta and 13 Jbeta primers. Data came from immunoSEQ multiplex PCR; TCRdb stores just in-frame clones and leaves some out. The profile covers around 100,000 clones, with roughly a tenth appearing a single time and under 6.5% taken by the ten largest. The sequence came from a man aged 40-49 years in good health and CMV-seropositive. The specimen sequenced was PBMCs.

In DNA form, the CDR3 reads TGTGCCATCAGTGATAGGGACAGGGGTTATGCAAACGAGCAGTACTTC. Protein product: CAISDRDRGYANEQYF. J is TRBJ2-7 and V is TRBV10-3; 10 bases align to TRBD1. Germline assignment: CDR1 ENHRY and CDR2 SYGVKD. The V and J ends lost 3 bases and 5 bases, in that order; junction bases with no gene match: 10. The CDR3 consists of 16 residues.